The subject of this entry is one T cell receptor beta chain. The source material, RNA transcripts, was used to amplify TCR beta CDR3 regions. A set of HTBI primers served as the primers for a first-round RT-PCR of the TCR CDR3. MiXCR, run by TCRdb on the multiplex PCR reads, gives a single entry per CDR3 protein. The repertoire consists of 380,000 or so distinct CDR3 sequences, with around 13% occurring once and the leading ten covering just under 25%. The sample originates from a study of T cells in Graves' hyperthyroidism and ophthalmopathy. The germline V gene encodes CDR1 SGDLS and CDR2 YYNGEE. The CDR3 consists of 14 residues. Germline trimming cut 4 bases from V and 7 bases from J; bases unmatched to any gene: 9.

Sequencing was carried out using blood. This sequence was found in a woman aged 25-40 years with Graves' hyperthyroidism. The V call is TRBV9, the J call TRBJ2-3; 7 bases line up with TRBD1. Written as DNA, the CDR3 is TGTGCCAGCAGCCTCCGGGACAGCTTTAATACGCAGTATTTT. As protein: CASSLRDSFNTQYF.